This passage covers 6 T cell receptor beta chains from one sample sequenced in a study of tissue T cells after allogeneic stem cell transplantation. Enrolled prospectively were adult allogeneic hematopoietic cell transplant recipients whose graft-versus-host disease was steroid-refractory. This table comes from immunoSEQ multiplex PCR, and its TCRdb copy is limited to in-frame clones, with some not included. The profile covers about 2,000 clones, with about 61% appearing a single time and about 18% taken by the ten largest. The sequenced sample was transverse colon tissue, obtained at autopsy. All receptors come from a male patient aged 60 or older with steroid-refractory graft-versus-host disease after an allogeneic stem cell transplant. Certain T cells may be donor cells from the graft.

J is TRBJ1-5 and V is TRBV29-1; the match to TRBD1 covers 8 bases. The germline gives CDR1 SQVTM, CDR2 ANQGSEA. The CDR3 is 15 residues long. J gave up 5 bases and V 6 bases, and 12 bases lay outside the gene matches. CDR3 residues: CSVLQGGPLYQPQHF. DNA for the CDR3: TGCAGCGTCTTACAGGGGGGTCCACTCTATCAGCCCCAGCATTTT. The full variable domain, completed using reference TRBV29-1 and TRBJ1-5, is SAVISQKPSRDICQRGTSLTIQCQVDSQVTMMFWYRQQPGQSLTLIATANQGSEATYESGFVIDKFPISRPNLTFSTLTVSNMSPEDSSIYLCSVLQGGPLYQPQHFGDGTRLSIL.

This chain links TRBV18 with TRBJ2-7, with TRBD2 matching over 11 bases. V gave up 5 bases and J gave up 3 bases; unmatched junction bases: 18. CDR3 length equals 19 residues. Looked up from germline, CDR1 is KGHSH and CDR2 is LQKENI. The CDR3 is CASSSDARLAGNFYYEQYF. DNA for the CDR3: TGTGCCAGCTCATCGGACGCCAGACTAGCGGGGAATTTTTACTACGAGCAGTACTTC.

This clone showed up just a few times. The chain carries TRBV12-3 or TRBV12-4 and TRBJ2-5; weak D call: TRBD1 (5 bases). The CDR3 spans 13 residues. Trimming pared 10 bases from V and 4 bases from J, leaving 16 bases between. The CDR3 loop is CATRVQGRETQYF. DNA of the CDR3: TGTGCCACAAGGGTCCAGGGTCGAGAGACCCAGTACTTC.

The V call is TRBV27, the J call TRBJ2-2; TRBD1 or TRBD2 may be the D gene (5 bases each). Germline V gives CDR1 MNHEY, CDR2 SMNVEV (reference sequence). This CDR3 is built from 15 residues. V was cut by 7 bases and J by 1 base, with 13 bases left in between. The CDR3: CASNSQGRNTGELFF. The CDR3 DNA reads TGTGCCAGCAATTCCCAGGGACGGAACACCGGGGAGCTGTTTTTT.

The gene calls are TRBV19 and TRBJ2-1; D is unclear. The V gene's germline CDR1 is LNHDA and CDR2 SQIVND (reference sequence). V lost 0 bases and J lost 7, with 10 bases in between. CDR3 length: 14 residues. The CDR3 DNA follows: TGTGCCAGTAGTATAGATCTATTTAGGAATGAGCAGTTCTTC. Translating gives CASSIDLFRNEQFF.

The chain couples TRBV5-8 to TRBJ2-4; D gene uncertain. V was pared by 0 bases and J by 1 base, with 14 bases between. CDR1 is SGHTS, CDR2 YDEGEE, per germline. This CDR3 has 17 amino acids. This CDR3 is CASSLAVFRFAKNIQYF. CDR3 in DNA: TGTGCCAGCAGCTTGGCTGTATTTCGCTTCGCCAAAAACATTCAGTACTTC.